This T cell receptor (beta chain) is drawn from a study of response to subunit inactivated influenza vaccine. TCRdb re-called the RT-PCR reads through MiXCR, storing one row per CDR3 protein. The sample records about 610,000 distinct CDR3 sequences, 13% to 15% being singletons. Trimming took off 4 bases at V and 2 bases at J, with 10 bases between the two ends. Germline V gene data show CDR1 as MNHNS and CDR2 as SASEGT. The length of the CDR3 is 14 residues. This TCR was sampled from a man aged 45-60 years who received an inactivated influenza vaccine. The specimen was PBMCs from blood, collected 11 to 12 days after vaccination. V is TRBV6-1 and J is TRBJ2-3; D is undetermined. CDR3: CASSGNWFTDTQYF. CDR3 coding DNA: TGTGCCAGCAGTGGTAACTGGTTCACAGATACGCAGTATTTT.